Listed here are 25 T cell receptor beta chains from one sample, sequenced in a study of blood T cell repertoires in COVID-19. Measured with immunoSEQ multiplex PCR; TCRdb has only the in-frame clones, and not every one. Counted here are 220,000 or so clones, roughly 86% occurring once; the ten biggest clones make up 9.5% to 13%. Sequencing was done on a sample of peripheral blood. These receptors were taken from a woman aged 50 to 65 with COVID-19, enrolled during active disease.

The chain has TRBV30 and TRBJ2-7; the D is unclear. V lost 3 bases to trimming and J lost 7 bases, with 10 bases between them. The CDR3 has 11 residues. The germline V gene has CDR1 GTSNPN and CDR2 SVGIG (reference sequence). CDR3 amino acids: CAWRLSKEQYV. The DNA of the CDR3 is TGTGCCTGGAGACTATCAAAAGAGCAGTACGTC.

This chain joins TRBV11-2 and TRBJ1-2; weak D call: TRBD1 (6 bases). The CDR3 extends over 15 amino acids. Germline values: CDR1 SGHAT, CDR2 FQNNGV. Deletions cut 4 bases from V and 5 bases from J, with 17 bases between. The CDR3 bases are TGTGCCAGCAGCTCGGACTTTGGACAGAGGTATGGCTACACCTTC. Its protein is CASSSDFGQRYGYTF.

V and J are TRBV12-3 or TRBV12-4 and TRBJ2-2; D might be TRBD2 (6 bases). With 7 bases removed from V and 4 bases from J, the gap between germline ends came to 10 bases. The CDR3 runs to 13 residues. The CDR3, as DNA: TGTGCCAGCAACAAGGGAGGCACCGGGGAGCTGTTTTTT. This gives the protein CASNKGGTGELFF.

This clone was recorded only once. The chain links TRBV11-2 to TRBJ2-7; D perhaps matches TRBD1 (6 bases). Germline CDR1 is SGHAT and CDR2 is FQNNGV. The CDR3 contains 14 residues. The V end lost 5 bases, the J end lost 2 bases, and 13 bases lay between the germline ends. This chain's CDR3 is CASSTGTLAYEQYF. As DNA, the CDR3 is TGTGCCAGCAGCACCGGGACACTAGCCTACGAGCAGTACTTC.

This chain joins TRBV6-1 and TRBJ1-1; 7 nucleotides align to TRBD1. The CDR3 has 17 residues. CDR1 is MNHNS, CDR2 SASEGT, per germline. The V segment lost 4 bases and the J segment 1 base; nucleotides outside the gene matches: 12. The CDR3 bases are TGTGCCAGCAGTGCGGGGGTGTCGGGACAGTGGAACACTGAAGCTTTCTTT. This encodes CASSAGVSGQWNTEAFF.

The rearrangement links TRBV7-3 to TRBJ2-3; perhaps TRBD2 as D (6 bases). This CDR3 has 13 amino acids. Trimming left V 5 bases short and J 5 bases short, with 11 bases between. The germline V gene encodes CDR1 SGHTA and CDR2 FQGTGA. In DNA, the CDR3 is TGTGCCAGCAGCCCACTGGGGGGAGATACGCAGTATTTT. Its protein is CASSPLGGDTQYF.

The chain joins TRBV4-1 to TRBJ2-3, with TRBD2 matching 16 bases. V lost 2 bases and J lost 6; bases outside the gene matches: 14. Germline CDR1 MGHRA, CDR2 YSYEKL. The CDR3 length is 20 residues. The CDR3 protein is CASSQPGLAGGAQARDTQYF. Written as DNA, the CDR3 is TGCGCCAGCAGCCAACCGGGACTAGCGGGGGGGGCTCAGGCGAGGGATACGCAGTATTTT.

This clone was seen a single time. The genes are TRBV6-5 and TRBJ2-5; the D gene is possibly TRBD1 (6 bases). CDR1 is MNHEY, CDR2 SVGAGI, per germline. Trimming removed 5 bases from V and 4 bases from J, with 17 bases in between. The CDR3 is 15 amino acids. The DNA for the CDR3 is TGTGCCAGCAGTACGGGACATGGGGCGGGAGAGACCCAGTACTTC. As protein: CASSTGHGAGETQYF.

The rearrangement joins TRBV12-5 to TRBJ2-1; the D gene is possibly TRBD1 (6 bases). V was trimmed by 3 bases and J by 3 bases, leaving 12 bases between them. This CDR3 comprises 15 residues. Germline V gene lookup returns CDR1 LGHNT and CDR2 FRNRAP. CDR3 DNA sequence: TGTGCTAGTGGTTTAGCCGGACAGAGCTACAATGAGCAGTTCTTC. Its protein is CASGLAGQSYNEQFF.

The chain recombines TRBV4-1 with TRBJ1-1; 9 bases align to TRBD1. The V gene's germline CDR1 is MGHRA and CDR2 YSYEKL. This CDR3 has 15 residues. The junction had 3 bases not matched to a gene; V was cut back by 4 bases and J by 0 bases. The CDR3: CASSPTGGLNTEAFF. CDR3 bases: TGCGCCAGCAGCCCAACAGGGGGCCTGAACACTGAAGCTTTCTTT.

V usage is TRBV15 and J usage is TRBJ2-1; D possibly corresponds to TRBD1 (7 bases). The CDR3 has 16 amino acids. Germline values: CDR1 LNHNV, CDR2 YYDKDF (reference sequence). V was cut by 7 bases and J by 0 bases, with 16 bases left in between. In DNA form, the CDR3 reads TGTGCCACCACCGACAGGGAGGTGAGCTCCTACAATGAGCAGTTCTTC. It is translated as CATTDREVSSYNEQFF.

The chain has TRBV11-1 and TRBJ2-1; D gene uncertain. Germline CDR1 and CDR2: SGHAT and FQDESV (reference sequence). This CDR3 has 13 amino acids. V was trimmed by 0 bases and J by 8 bases, leaving 8 bases between them. As DNA, the CDR3 is TGTGCCAGCAGCTTAGCCTACTTAGATGAGCAGTTCTTC. The encoded protein is CASSLAYLDEQFF.

This clone was observed a single time. The rearrangement links TRBV30 to TRBJ2-5, with TRBD1 matching 8 bases. Per the germline V gene, CDR1 is GTSNPN and CDR2 is SVGIG (reference sequence). The CDR3 consists of 13 residues. V was clipped by 5 bases and J by 4 bases; unmatched bases: 6. Written as DNA, the CDR3 is TGTGCCTGGGGGACAGGCGTTTCAGAGACCCAGTACTTC. The encoded protein is CAWGTGVSETQYF.

This clone was picked up a small number of times. The chain links TRBV6-5 to TRBJ1-1; 8 nucleotides align to TRBD1. The CDR3 consists of 13 residues. Germline V gene lookup returns CDR1 MNHEY and CDR2 SVGAGI. The V gene end was trimmed by 7 bases and the J gene end by 9 bases; junction bases not matched to a gene: 10. The chain's CDR3 is CASTLGQGGKAFF. The CDR3 nucleotides read TGTGCCAGCACCCTAGGACAGGGAGGTAAAGCTTTCTTT.

The CDR3: CASSLGTGGYGYTF. The CDR3 DNA is TGCGCCAGCAGCTTAGGGACAGGGGGCTATGGCTACACCTTC. The V and J genes are TRBV5-1 and TRBJ1-2, with TRBD1 matching over 11 bases. The CDR3 totals 14 residues. Germline values: CDR1 SGHRS, CDR2 YFSETQ. The ends lost 2 bases at V and 4 bases at J; junction bases unmatched: 1.

V is TRBV19 and J is TRBJ1-1; tentative D call: TRBD1 (5 bases). Deletions cut 5 bases from V and 3 bases from J, with 10 bases between. This CDR3 comprises 13 residues. From germline, CDR1 is LNHDA and CDR2 SQIVND (reference sequence). CDR3 DNA: TGTGCCAGTAGTCTGGGGGGGGACACTGAAGCTTTCTTT. Translating gives CASSLGGDTEAFF.

The chain is built from TRBV4-1 and TRBJ2-5; D remains unclear. Germline V gene sequence: CDR1 MGHRA, CDR2 YSYEKL. The CDR3 totals 12 residues. V was clipped by 4 bases and J by 0 bases, with 3 bases between them. The CDR3 here is CASSPDQETQYF. The CDR3 DNA reads TGCGCCAGCAGCCCAGACCAAGAGACCCAGTACTTC.

This chain links TRBV19 with TRBJ2-5, with 12 bases identical to TRBD2. CDR3 size: 17 residues. V trimming: 7 bases; J trimming: 4 bases; junction bases outside the gene matches: 13. The germline gives CDR1 LNHDA, CDR2 SQIVND (reference sequence). CDR3 nucleotides: TGTGCCAGTAAAAGGAGGGCTAGCGGGGGGGTAGGAGAGACCCAGTACTTC. It translates to CASKRRASGGVGETQYF.

This clone was counted only a few times. The chain couples TRBV6-5 to TRBJ1-2; 7 nucleotides align to TRBD1. Germline trimming cut 4 bases from V and 4 bases from J; bases unmatched to any gene: 3. CDR3 length equals 13 residues. Germline V gives CDR1 MNHEY, CDR2 SVGAGI. The CDR3 loop reads CASSLDRVYGYTF. The CDR3 DNA reads TGTGCCAGCAGTTTAGACAGGGTCTATGGCTACACCTTC.

This chain joins TRBV28 and TRBJ1-2; D is perhaps TRBD1 (6 bases). The germline gives CDR1 MDHEN, CDR2 SYDVKM. CDR3 length: 15 residues. V lost 11 bases and J 6 bases, leaving 25 bases between the germline ends. The CDR3 nucleotides are TGTGCCGCCCAATCACCTACAGGGACCGGTAATGGCTACACCTTC. Translation gives CAAQSPTGTGNGYTF.

The chain combines TRBV24-1 with TRBJ2-3; the D gene is possibly TRBD1 (8 bases). This CDR3 has 16 amino acids. The germline CDR1 and CDR2 sequences are KGHDR and SFDVKD. The V end lost 0 bases, the J end lost 5 bases, and 14 bases lay between the germline ends. The CDR3: CATSDLNRGGGDTQYF. Here the CDR3 DNA reads TGTGCCACCAGTGATTTGAACAGGGGGGGTGGAGATACGCAGTATTTT.

The rearrangement links TRBV11-3 to TRBJ2-2; D remains ambiguous. Trimming took 2 bases from V and 6 from J, leaving 7 bases between them. The CDR3 sequence is 13 residues long. Per the germline V gene, CDR1 is SGHNT and CDR2 is YENEEA. The CDR3 loop is CASSLNQAGELFF. In DNA form, the CDR3 reads TGTGCCAGCAGCTTAAATCAGGCCGGGGAGCTGTTTTTT.

This chain uses TRBV5-4 with TRBJ2-1, with 9 bases that match TRBD2. The germline gives CDR1 SGHNT, CDR2 YYREEE (reference sequence). This CDR3 contains 13 residues. Germline trimming cut 4 bases from V and 5 bases from J; bases unmatched to any gene: 1. CDR3 nucleotides: TGTGCCAGCAGCCGACTAGCGGACAATGAGCAGTTCTTC. Translation gives CASSRLADNEQFF.

The chain carries TRBV7-8 and TRBJ1-2, with unresolved D. Germline V gives CDR1 SGHVS, CDR2 FQNEAQ. Trimming stripped 1 base from V and 8 bases from J, with 11 bases between. This CDR3 region has 13 residues. CDR3: CASSLGLTQGYTF. The CDR3 DNA sequence: TGTGCCAGCAGCTTAGGCCTCACGCAGGGCTACACCTTC.

V gene TRBV23-1 combines with J gene TRBJ1-3; TRBD1 agrees at 10 bases. TRBV23-1 is an ORF, with its function uncertain. The CDR3 runs 17 residues. J lost 2 bases, V lost 2 bases, and 6 bases had no gene match. The DNA for the CDR3 is TGCGCCAGCAGTCAAGCCGTGGACAGGGGGGCTGGAAACACCATATATTTT. This translates into CASSQAVDRGAGNTIYF.